This T cell receptor (beta chain) comes out of a study of CD8 T cells in ankylosing spondylitis. Broader study findings: Characteristic, it appeared, of ankylosing spondylitis blood was a TCR beta motif of roughly eight highly homologous variants.

This clonotype has just a few counts. The target antigen is unknown. TCRdb processed the 5' RACE reads anew with MiXCR; each CDR3 protein has one entry. The table shows fewer than 400,000 distinct CDR3 sequences, with roughly 8% occurring only once. The receptor was isolated from a male donor with ankylosing spondylitis. The specimen sequenced was blood, either unsorted or a sorted T cell fraction (not recorded which).

CDR3: CASRPRIDNEQFF. CDR3 DNA sequence: TGTGCCAGCAGACCCCGGATTGACAATGAGCAGTTCTTC. The rearrangement joins TRBV6-1 to TRBJ2-1, with unresolved D. The V and J ends lost 6 bases and 5 bases respectively, with 11 bases between them. The CDR3 totals 13 residues. CDR1 is MNHNS and CDR2 is SASEGT in the germline V gene.